The rows below give T cell receptor beta chains drawn from one sample of a study of T cell responses to AZD1222 COVID-19 vaccine. The data were produced by immunoSEQ multiplex PCR, yet TCRdb's version contains in-frame clones alone and is incomplete. This listing includes 150,000 or so clones. Sequences were obtained from peripheral blood. Every receptor here comes from an adult in good health. Both conserved end residues are part of each CDR3. The order of the fields is V gene, J gene, CDR3 protein.

>TRBV11-3|TRBJ1-2
CASSYTSGGPYGYTF
>TRBV6-6|TRBJ1-1
CASSSTGGRMNTEAFF
>TRBV11-2|TRBJ1-2
CASSRQGGEGYTF
>TRBV11-2|TRBJ2-5
CASSLQGLGETQYF
>TRBV7-9|TRBJ1-2
CASSLGTGGVNNGYTF
>TRBV5-6|TRBJ2-7
CASSLGLSPYEQYF
>TRBV20-1|TRBJ2-5
CRIQVQETQYF
>TRBV5-1|TRBJ2-1
CASRSGGGGLSYNEQFF
>TRBV5-1|TRBJ2-7
CASRSASEVSYEQYF
>TRBV6-4|TRBJ1-1
CASSKQENTEAFF
>TRBV29-1|TRBJ1-2
CSVDPGHGYTF
>TRBV29-1|TRBJ2-3
CSVEDWGQGASDTQYF
>TRBV2|TRBJ2-7
CASSVDRAAYEQYF
>TRBV7-2|TRBJ1-5
CASSLGGIGVQPQHF
>TRBV9|TRBJ1-2
CASSPDRVYYGYTF
>TRBV28|TRBJ1-4
CASSLVGATNEKLFF
>TRBV7-2|TRBJ1-5
CASSFAGISNQPQHF
>TRBV7-6|TRBJ1-2
CASSQEGYLEQGNYGYTF
>TRBV6-5|TRBJ1-1
CASQGQANTEAFF
>TRBV29-1|TRBJ1-2
CSVETDKGYTF
>TRBV9|TRBJ2-7
CASSVGQSLGDEQYF
>TRBV6-5|TRBJ2-5
CASRPGLAAGETQYF
>TRBV14|TRBJ2-3
CASSQLRGQAADTQYF
>TRBV10-3|TRBJ1-2
CAATGQLLYGYTF
>TRBV11-3|TRBJ1-4
CASSFRATSNEKLFF
>TRBV28|TRBJ1-2
CASSSGQGRGYTF
>TRBV19|TRBJ2-4
CASTPGVAGGKNIQYF
>TRBV3-1/TRBV3-2|TRBJ1-6
CASSATYANSPLHF
>TRBV11-2|TRBJ1-3
CASSVVTGSLSGNTIYF
>TRBV10-1|TRBJ2-2
CASSGQGLTGELFF
>TRBV28|TRBJ2-5
CASSPTRTGGLKTQYF
>TRBV10-1|TRBJ2-2
CASTGVAGTGELFF
>TRBV5-6|TRBJ2-5
CASSLDPGSQETQYF
>TRBV11-3|TRBJ1-4
CASSSGQDGYNEKLFF
>TRBV5-5|TRBJ1-4
CASSLTGWGEKLFF
>TRBV28|TRBJ2-7
CASSLYGTGDSEQYF
>TRBV5-5|TRBJ2-1
CASSAPGQGYDEQFF
>TRBV18|TRBJ2-7
CASSPGVAAYEQYF
>TRBV6-5|TRBJ1-4
CASKRTGEMEKLFF
>TRBV10-3|TRBJ1-2
CAISESWGTNYGYTF
>TRBV30|TRBJ1-1
CAWSHRGSDTEAFF
>TRBV3-1/TRBV3-2|TRBJ2-1
CASSRQRDREQFF